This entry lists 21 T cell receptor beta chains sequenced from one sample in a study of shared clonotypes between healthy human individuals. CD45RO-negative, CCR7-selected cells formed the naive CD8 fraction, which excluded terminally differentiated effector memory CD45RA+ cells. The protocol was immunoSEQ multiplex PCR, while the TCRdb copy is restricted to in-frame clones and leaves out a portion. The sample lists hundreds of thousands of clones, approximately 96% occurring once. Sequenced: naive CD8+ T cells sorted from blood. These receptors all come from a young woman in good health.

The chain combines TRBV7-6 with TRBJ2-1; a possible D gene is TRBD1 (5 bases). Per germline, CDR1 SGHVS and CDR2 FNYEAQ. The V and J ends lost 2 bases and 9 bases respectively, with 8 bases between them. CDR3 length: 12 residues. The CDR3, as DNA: TGTGCCAGCAGCTTACAGGGTGGTGAGCAGTTCTTC. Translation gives CASSLQGGEQFF.

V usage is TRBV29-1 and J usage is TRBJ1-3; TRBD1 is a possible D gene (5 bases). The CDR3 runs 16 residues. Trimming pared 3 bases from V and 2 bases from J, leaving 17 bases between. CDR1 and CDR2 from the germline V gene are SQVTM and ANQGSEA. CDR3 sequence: CSVEGVQGEAGNTIYF. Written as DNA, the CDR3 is TGCAGCGTTGAGGGGGTTCAGGGTGAGGCTGGAAACACCATATATTTT. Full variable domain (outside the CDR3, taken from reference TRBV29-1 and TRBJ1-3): SAVISQKPSRDICQRGTSLTIQCQVDSQVTMMFWYRQQPGQSLTLIATANQGSEATYESGFVIDKFPISRPNLTFSTLTVSNMSPEDSSIYLCSVEGVQGEAGNTIYFGEGSWLTVV.

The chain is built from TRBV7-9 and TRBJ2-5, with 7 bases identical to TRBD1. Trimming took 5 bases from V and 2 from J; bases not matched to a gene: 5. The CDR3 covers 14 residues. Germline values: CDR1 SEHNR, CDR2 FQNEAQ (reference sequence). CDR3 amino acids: CASSDRDRQETQYF. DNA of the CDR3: TGTGCCAGCAGCGACCGGGACAGACAAGAGACCCAGTACTTC.

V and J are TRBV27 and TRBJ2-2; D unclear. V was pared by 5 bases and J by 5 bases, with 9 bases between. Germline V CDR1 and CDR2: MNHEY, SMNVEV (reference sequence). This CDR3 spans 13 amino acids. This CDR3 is CASSPLETGELFF. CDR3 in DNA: TGTGCCAGCAGTCCCCTCGAGACCGGGGAGCTGTTTTTT.

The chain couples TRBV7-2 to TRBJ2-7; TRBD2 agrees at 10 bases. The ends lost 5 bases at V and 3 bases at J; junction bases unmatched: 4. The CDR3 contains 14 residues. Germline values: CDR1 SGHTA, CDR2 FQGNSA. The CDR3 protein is CASSLGLAIYEQYF. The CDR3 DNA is TGTGCCAGCAGCCTGGGACTAGCGATCTACGAGCAGTACTTC.

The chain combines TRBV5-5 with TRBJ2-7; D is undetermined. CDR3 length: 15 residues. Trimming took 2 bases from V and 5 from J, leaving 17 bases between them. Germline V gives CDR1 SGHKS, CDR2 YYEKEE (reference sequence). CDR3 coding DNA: TGTGCCAGCAGCTTCAGCACCCCGAAGGCCCACGAGCAGTACTTC. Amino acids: CASSFSTPKAHEQYF.

CDR3 amino acids: CASSFPGQGAPNEQFF. The CDR3, as DNA: TGTGCCAGCAGCTTCCCCGGACAGGGGGCTCCCAATGAGCAGTTCTTC. The chain couples TRBV7-9 to TRBJ2-1; 11 positions match TRBD1. The ends lost 3 bases at V and 6 bases at J; junction bases unmatched: 7. This CDR3 has 16 residues. Germline V gives CDR1 SEHNR, CDR2 FQNEAQ (reference sequence).

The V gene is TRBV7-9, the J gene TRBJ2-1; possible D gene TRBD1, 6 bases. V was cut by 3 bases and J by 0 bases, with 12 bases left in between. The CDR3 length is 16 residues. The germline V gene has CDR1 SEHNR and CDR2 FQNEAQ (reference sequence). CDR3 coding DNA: TGTGCCAGCAGCTTGGGGGCAGGGGACTCCTACAATGAGCAGTTCTTC. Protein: CASSLGAGDSYNEQFF. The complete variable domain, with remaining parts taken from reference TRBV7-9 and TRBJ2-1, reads DTGVSQNPRHKITKRGQNVTFRCDPISEHNRLYWYRQTLGQGPEFLTYFQNEAQLEKSRLLSDRFSAERPKGSFSTLEIQRTEQGDSAMYLCASSLGAGDSYNEQFFGPGTRLTVL.

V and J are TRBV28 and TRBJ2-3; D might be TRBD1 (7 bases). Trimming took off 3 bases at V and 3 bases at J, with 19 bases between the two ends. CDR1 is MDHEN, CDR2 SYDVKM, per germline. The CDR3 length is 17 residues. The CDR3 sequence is CASSFHLQGGKTDTQYF. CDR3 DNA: TGTGCCAGCAGTTTCCACCTCCAGGGGGGCAAGACAGATACGCAGTATTTT.

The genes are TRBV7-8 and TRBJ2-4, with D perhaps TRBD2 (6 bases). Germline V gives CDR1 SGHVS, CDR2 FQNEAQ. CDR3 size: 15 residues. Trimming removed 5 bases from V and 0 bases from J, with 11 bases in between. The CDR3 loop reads CASSQAGLAKNIQYF. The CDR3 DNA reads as TGTGCCAGCAGCCAAGCGGGCCTAGCCAAAAACATTCAGTACTTC.

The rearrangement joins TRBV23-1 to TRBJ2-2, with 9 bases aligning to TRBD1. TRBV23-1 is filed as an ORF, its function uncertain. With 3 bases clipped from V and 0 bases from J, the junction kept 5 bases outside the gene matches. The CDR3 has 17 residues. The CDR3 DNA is TGCGCCAGCAGTCAGACGGACAGGGGCGCGAACACCGGGGAGCTGTTTTTT. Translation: CASSQTDRGANTGELFF.

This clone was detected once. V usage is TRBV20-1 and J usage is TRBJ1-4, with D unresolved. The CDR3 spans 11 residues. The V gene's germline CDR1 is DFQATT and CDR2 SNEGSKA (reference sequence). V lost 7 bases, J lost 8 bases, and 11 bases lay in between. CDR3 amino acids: CSVRRSEKLFF. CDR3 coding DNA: TGCAGTGTCCGGAGGTCCGAAAAACTGTTTTTT.

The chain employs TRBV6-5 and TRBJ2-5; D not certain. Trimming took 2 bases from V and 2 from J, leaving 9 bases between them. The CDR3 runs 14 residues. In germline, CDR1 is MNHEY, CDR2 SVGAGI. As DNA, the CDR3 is TGTGCCAGCAGTTACATTGCAAGTCAAGAGACCCAGTACTTC. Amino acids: CASSYIASQETQYF.

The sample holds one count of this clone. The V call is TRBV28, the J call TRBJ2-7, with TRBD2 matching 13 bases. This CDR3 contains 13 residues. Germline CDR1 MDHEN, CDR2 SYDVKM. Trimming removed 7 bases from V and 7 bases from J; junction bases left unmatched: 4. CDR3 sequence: CASTGTSGEEQYF. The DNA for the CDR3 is TGTGCCAGCACCGGGACTAGCGGGGAGGAGCAGTACTTC.

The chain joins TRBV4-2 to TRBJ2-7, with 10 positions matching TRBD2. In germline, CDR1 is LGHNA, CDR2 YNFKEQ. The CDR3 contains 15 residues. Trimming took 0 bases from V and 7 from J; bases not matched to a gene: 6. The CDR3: CASSQEASGRVEQYF. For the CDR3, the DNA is TGTGCCAGCAGCCAAGAAGCCAGCGGGAGGGTTGAGCAGTACTTC.

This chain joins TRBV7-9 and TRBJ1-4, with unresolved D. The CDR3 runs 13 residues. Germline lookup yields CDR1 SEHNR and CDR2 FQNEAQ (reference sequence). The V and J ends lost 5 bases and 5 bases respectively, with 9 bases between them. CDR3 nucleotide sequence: TGTGCCAGCAGCGAGACTGAGAATGAAAAACTGTTTTTT. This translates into CASSETENEKLFF.

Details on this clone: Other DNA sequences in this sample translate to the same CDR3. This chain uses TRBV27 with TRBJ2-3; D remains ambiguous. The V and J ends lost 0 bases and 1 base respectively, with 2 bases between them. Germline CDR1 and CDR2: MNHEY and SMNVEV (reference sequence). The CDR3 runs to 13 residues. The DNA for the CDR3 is TGTGCCAGCAGTTTATCGGGCACAGATACGCAGTATTTT. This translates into CASSLSGTDTQYF.

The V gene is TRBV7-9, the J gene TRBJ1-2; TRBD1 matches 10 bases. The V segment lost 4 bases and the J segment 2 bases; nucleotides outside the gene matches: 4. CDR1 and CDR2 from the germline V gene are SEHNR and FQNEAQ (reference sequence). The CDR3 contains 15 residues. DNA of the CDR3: TGTGCCAGCAGCTCCGGACAGGGGGAGAACTATGGCTACACCTTC. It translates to CASSSGQGENYGYTF. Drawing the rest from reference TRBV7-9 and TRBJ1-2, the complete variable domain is DTGVSQNPRHKITKRGQNVTFRCDPISEHNRLYWYRQTLGQGPEFLTYFQNEAQLEKSRLLSDRFSAERPKGSFSTLEIQRTEQGDSAMYLCASSSGQGENYGYTFGSGTRLTVV.

Here the CDR3 DNA reads TGTGCCAGCACGGACGACAGAACTAATGAAAAACTGTTTTTT. It is translated as CASTDDRTNEKLFF. The chain recombines TRBV2 with TRBJ1-4, with a tentative D call TRBD1 (5 bases). V shed 7 bases and J shed 1 base, with 10 bases lying between them. The CDR3 consists of 14 residues. Germline V gene data show CDR1 as SNHLY and CDR2 as FYNNEI.

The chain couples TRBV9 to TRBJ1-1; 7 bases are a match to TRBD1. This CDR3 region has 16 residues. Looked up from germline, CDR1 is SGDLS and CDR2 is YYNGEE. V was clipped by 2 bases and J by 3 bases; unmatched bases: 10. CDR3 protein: CASSVRDSDMDTEAFF. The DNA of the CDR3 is TGTGCCAGCAGCGTCCGGGACAGCGATATGGACACTGAAGCTTTCTTT.

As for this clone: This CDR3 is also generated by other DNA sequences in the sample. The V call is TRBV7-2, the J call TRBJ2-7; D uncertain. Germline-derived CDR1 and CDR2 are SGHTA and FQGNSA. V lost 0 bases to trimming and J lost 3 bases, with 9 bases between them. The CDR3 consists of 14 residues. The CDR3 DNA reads TGTGCCAGCAGCTTAGCGGCAGGAAACTACGAGCAGTACTTC. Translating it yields CASSLAAGNYEQYF.